What follows are 13 T cell receptor beta chains derived from one specimen sequenced in a study of technical replicates of blood from a few donors (dated by TCRdb to the late 2010s). Library prep was done by the immunoSEQ multiplex PCR assay. In its TCRdb copy, this immuneACCESS table keeps in-frame sequences only and misses some clones. Where compared with another copy, unresolved V genes explain less than half of these, and the others have no known cause. The sample table contains more than 90,000 clones; only one count was recorded for roughly 95% of them. Together, the top ten hold over 0.2% of the sample. The sample comprised T cells isolated from PBMCs. All receptors derive from a human donor in good health.

The chain carries TRBV5-4 and TRBJ2-2; TRBD1 aligns across 7 bases. CDR1 and CDR2 from the germline V gene are SGHNT and YYREEE (reference sequence). Trimming at V came to 4 bases and at J to 0 bases, leaving 6 bases not matched to a gene. The CDR3 covers 16 residues. CDR3 DNA: TGTGCCAGCAGCGAACCGGGACAGTCGAACACCGGGGAGCTGTTTTTT. This sequence encodes CASSEPGQSNTGELFF.

The chain has TRBV5-6 and TRBJ2-3, with TRBD2 identical over 9 bases. V shed 2 bases and J 9 bases; nucleotides not matched to a gene: 10. Germline-derived CDR1 and CDR2 are SGHDT and YYEEEE. CDR3 length: 15 residues. CDR3 in amino acids: CASSLLAGPTQTQYF. The CDR3 DNA reads TGTGCCAGCAGCTTACTAGCGGGTCCCACCCAGACGCAGTATTTT.

The J gene is TRBJ2-1, the V gene TRBV7-9; no firm D call. Germline CDR1 and CDR2: SEHNR and FQNEAQ (reference sequence). The V end lost 2 bases, the J end lost 10 bases, and 12 bases lay between the germline ends. The CDR3 has 13 amino acids. The CDR3 DNA reads as TGTGCCAGCAGCTTATTATGGGCAGACGAGCAGTTCTTC. It codes for CASSLLWADEQFF.

The V and J genes are TRBV18 and TRBJ1-5, with 7 nucleotides matching TRBD1. J lost 5 bases, V lost 5 bases, and 15 bases had no gene match. CDR1 KGHSH and CDR2 LQKENI come from the germline V gene. There are 17 residues in the CDR3. CDR3 region: CASSSEDDRVGDQPQHF. The CDR3 coding sequence is TGTGCCAGCTCATCTGAAGACGACAGGGTCGGTGATCAGCCCCAGCATTTT.

The chain employs TRBV6-5 and TRBJ2-7; weak D call: TRBD1 (5 bases). Looked up from germline, CDR1 is MNHEY and CDR2 is SVGAGI. The CDR3 spans 14 residues. Trimming took off 5 bases at V and 2 bases at J, with 13 bases between the two ends. The CDR3 DNA sequence: TGTGCCAGCAGTCCCGGTAGCAGGGCCTACGAGCAGTACTTC. It is translated as CASSPGSRAYEQYF.

Note on this clone: Because the CDR3 is missing its conserved closing phenylalanine or tryptophan, this is likely a read error. Because the CDR3's place on the DNA is in doubt, the DNA is left out and the CDR3 is given as listed by TCRdb. The chain couples TRBV28 to TRBJ2-3; whether TRBD1, the table's D call, matches the DNA was not checked. From germline, CDR1 is MDHEN and CDR2 SYDVKM. The CDR3 region is 12 residues in length, termini included. The CDR3: CASSSSGTGRRI.

This chain uses TRBV28 with TRBJ2-5, with 8 bases lining up with TRBD2. CDR1 and CDR2 from the germline V gene are MDHEN and SYDVKM. There are 12 residues in the CDR3. Trimming at V came to 4 bases and at J to 13 bases, leaving 8 bases not matched to a gene. CDR3 in DNA: TGTGCCAGCAGTTCATTAGTAGCGGGATCGTACTTC. Residues: CASSSLVAGSYF.

The V and J genes are TRBV10-3 and TRBJ2-3; 9 bases are a match to TRBD2. Germline lookup yields CDR1 ENHRY and CDR2 SYGVKD. The CDR3 covers 14 residues. Trimming cost V 6 bases and J 9 bases; bases outside gene matches: 10. In DNA form, the CDR3 reads TGTGCCATCAGGGAAGCGGGAGGACCTCCGACGCAGTATTTT. It encodes CAIREAGGPPTQYF.

The V call is TRBV10-1, the J call TRBJ2-1; 7 bases line up with TRBD2. This CDR3 is built from 16 residues. The V gene end was trimmed by 1 base and the J gene end by 3 bases; junction bases not matched to a gene: 6. The germline V gene encodes CDR1 WNHNN and CDR2 SYGVQD (reference sequence). CDR3 in DNA: TGCGCCAGCAGTGAGTTCCCTAGCGGCCACTACAATGAGCAGTTCTTC. This translates into CASSEFPSGHYNEQFF.

The chain is built from TRBV7-8 and TRBJ2-5; 16 bases are shared with TRBD2. The CDR3 covers 20 residues. Per germline, CDR1 SGHVS and CDR2 FQNEAQ. Unmatched junction bases numbered 8, after V lost 0 bases and J lost 1 base. Here the CDR3 reads CASSLAAGLAGGPLQETQYF. CDR3 DNA: TGTGCCAGCAGCTTAGCTGCGGGACTAGCGGGAGGGCCCCTCCAAGAGACCCAGTACTTC.

The genes are TRBV6-6 and TRBJ2-3; 13 nucleotides match TRBD2. CDR3 size: 16 residues. V lost 10 bases and J lost 9; bases outside the gene matches: 16. CDR1 MNHNY and CDR2 SVGAGI come from the germline V gene (reference sequence). The CDR3 sequence: CATLESGLAGVVTQYF. The CDR3 DNA follows: TGTGCCACCTTAGAGTCAGGACTAGCGGGAGTAGTGACGCAGTATTTT.

This sequence joins TRBV5-6 and TRBJ2-7; 8 positions agree with TRBD2. Losses at the gene ends were 0 bases for V and 0 bases for J; bases not matched to a gene: 8. This CDR3 comprises 17 residues. Germline V gives CDR1 SGHDT, CDR2 YYEEEE. The CDR3 spells CASSLEIAGPNSYEQYF. CDR3 nucleotides: TGTGCCAGCAGCTTGGAAATAGCGGGACCCAACTCCTACGAGCAGTACTTC.

The chain is built from TRBV27 and TRBJ2-7, with TRBD1 matching over 11 bases. J gave up 3 bases and V 4 bases, and 20 bases lay outside the gene matches. This CDR3 has 20 amino acids. CDR1 is MNHEY and CDR2 is SMNVEV in the germline V gene (reference sequence). CDR3 nucleotide sequence: TGTGCCAGCAGTTCCGAGGGCCCGGACAGGGGGCGAGGAGAAGTCTACGAGCAGTACTTC. Translated: CASSSEGPDRGRGEVYEQYF.